These 5 T cell receptor beta chains originate from one sample sequenced in a study of blood T cell repertoires in COVID-19. Produced via immunoSEQ multiplex PCR; TCRdb's table is partial and in-frame only. Of 310,000 or so clones in the sample, roughly nine tenths were seen once. The sample comprised peripheral blood. The receptors originated from a woman in her 30s with COVID-19, enrolled during active disease.

The rearrangement joins TRBV30 to TRBJ2-5; the match to TRBD1 covers 7 bases. V shed 8 bases and J 4 bases; nucleotides not matched to a gene: 10. The germline V gene encodes CDR1 GTSNPN and CDR2 SVGIG (reference sequence). The CDR3 sequence is 13 residues long. CDR3 sequence reads: CAGDRVKGETQYF. The CDR3 region has the DNA TGTGCCGGTGACAGGGTAAAGGGAGAGACCCAGTACTTC.

CDR3 amino acids: CASSLGLGQGANYGYTF. For the CDR3, the DNA is TGTGCCAGCAGCTTAGGGTTGGGACAGGGAGCTAACTATGGCTACACCTTC. The chain carries TRBV7-9 and TRBJ1-2; 9 bases fit TRBD1. Per the germline V gene, CDR1 is SEHNR and CDR2 is FQNEAQ (reference sequence). V shed 1 base, J shed 0 bases, and the junction held 6 bases outside the gene matches. This CDR3 contains 17 residues.

This sequence joins TRBV5-1 and TRBJ2-7; 9 bases align to TRBD1. V shed 4 bases, J shed 6 bases, and the junction held 8 bases outside the gene matches. Looked up from germline, CDR1 is SGHRS and CDR2 is YFSETQ. The CDR3 consists of 14 residues. CDR3 nucleotide sequence: TGCGCCAGCAGCGTCGACAGGGGGTCTGGCGAGCAGTACTTC. Protein: CASSVDRGSGEQYF.

The sample holds a few counts of this clone. The V and J genes are TRBV5-1 and TRBJ2-2, with 7 nucleotides matching TRBD2. Germline values: CDR1 SGHRS, CDR2 YFSETQ. V lost 0 bases to trimming and J lost 5 bases; unmatched junction nucleotides: 7. There are 16 residues in the CDR3. Here the CDR3 DNA reads TGCGCCAGCAGCTTGGAGGGCGGGAGTGGAACCGGGGAGCTGTTTTTT. It translates to CASSLEGGSGTGELFF.

This clone was observed a few times. This chain uses TRBV24-1 with TRBJ1-4; TRBD1 matches 11 bases. The V gene's germline CDR1 is KGHDR and CDR2 SFDVKD. The junction had 0 bases not matched to a gene; V was cut back by 3 bases and J by 7 bases. The length of the CDR3 is 14 residues. CDR3 in DNA: TGTGCCACCAGTGATGGACAGGGGGCTGAAAAACTGTTTTTT. The encoded protein is CATSDGQGAEKLFF.